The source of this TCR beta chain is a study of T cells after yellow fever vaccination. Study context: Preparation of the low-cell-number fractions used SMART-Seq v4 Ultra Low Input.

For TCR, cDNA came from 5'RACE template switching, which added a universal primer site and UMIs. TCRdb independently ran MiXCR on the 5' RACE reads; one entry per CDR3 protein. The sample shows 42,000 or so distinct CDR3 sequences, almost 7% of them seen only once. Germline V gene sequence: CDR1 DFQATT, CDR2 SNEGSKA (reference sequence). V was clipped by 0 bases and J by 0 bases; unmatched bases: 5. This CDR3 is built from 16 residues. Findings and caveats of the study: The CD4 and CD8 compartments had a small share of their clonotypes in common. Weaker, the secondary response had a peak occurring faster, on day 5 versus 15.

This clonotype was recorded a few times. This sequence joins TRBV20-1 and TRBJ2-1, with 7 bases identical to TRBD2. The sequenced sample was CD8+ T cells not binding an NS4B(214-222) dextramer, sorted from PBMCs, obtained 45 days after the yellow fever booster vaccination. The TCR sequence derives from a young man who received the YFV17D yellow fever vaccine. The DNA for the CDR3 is TGCAGTGCTAGAGATCGGCGGGAGACCTCCTACAATGAGCAGTTCTTC. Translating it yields CSARDRRETSYNEQFF.